The 3 T cell receptor beta chains in this list originate from one sample, sequenced in a study of blood T cell repertoires in COVID-19. The repertoire was sequenced with immunoSEQ multiplex PCR; TCRdb's copy has only in-frame clones and lacks some. The sample shows hundreds of thousands of clones, roughly 80% of them seen only once. Sample: peripheral blood. These receptors originate from a man older than 75 with acute or convalescent COVID-19.

The rearrangement joins TRBV5-6 to TRBJ1-5, with D possibly TRBD1 on 6 matching bases. Germline V gene lookup returns CDR1 SGHDT and CDR2 YYEEEE. The V gene lost 3 bases and the J gene lost 0 bases, with 13 bases spanning the gap. This CDR3 is built from 16 residues. The CDR3 here is CASSSSGGHSNQPQHF. The CDR3 DNA reads as TGTGCCAGCAGCTCCTCGGGGGGACATAGCAATCAGCCCCAGCATTTT.

V gene TRBV18 combines with J gene TRBJ2-2; unclear D gene. This CDR3 spans 15 amino acids. Looked up from germline, CDR1 is KGHSH and CDR2 is LQKENI. The V gene lost 6 bases and the J gene lost 2 bases, with 13 bases spanning the gap. The CDR3 reads CASSPQEVNTGELFF. CDR3 DNA sequence: TGTGCCAGCTCCCCGCAAGAGGTCAACACCGGGGAGCTGTTTTTT. Filled out from reference TRBV18 and TRBJ2-2, the complete variable domain reads NAGVMQNPRHLVRRRGQEARLRCSPMKGHSHVYWYRQLPEEGLKFMVYLQKENIIDESGMPKERFSAEFPKEGPSILRIQQVVRGDSAAYFCASSPQEVNTGELFFGEGSRLTVL.

The rearrangement uses TRBV30 and TRBJ1-6; D not resolved. This CDR3 region has 13 residues. Per germline, CDR1 GTSNPN and CDR2 SVGIG (reference sequence). Trimming left V 2 bases short and J 10 bases short, with 12 bases between. CDR3 DNA sequence: TGTGCCTGGAGTAAGGCCGGAGGGTCACCCCTCCACTTT. As protein: CAWSKAGGSPLHF.